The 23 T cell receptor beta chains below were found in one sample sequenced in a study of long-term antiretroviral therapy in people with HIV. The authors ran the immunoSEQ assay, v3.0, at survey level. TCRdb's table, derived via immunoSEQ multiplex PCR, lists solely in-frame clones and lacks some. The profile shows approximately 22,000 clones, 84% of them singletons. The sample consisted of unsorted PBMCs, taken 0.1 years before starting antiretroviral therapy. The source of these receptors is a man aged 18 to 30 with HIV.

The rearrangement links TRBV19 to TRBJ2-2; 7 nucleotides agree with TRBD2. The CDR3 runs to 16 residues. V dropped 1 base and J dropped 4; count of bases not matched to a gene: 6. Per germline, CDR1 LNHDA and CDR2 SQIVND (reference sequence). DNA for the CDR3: TGTGCCAGTAGTATAGGGGAGGGGTCGGTCACCGGGGAGCTGTTTTTT. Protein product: CASSIGEGSVTGELFF.

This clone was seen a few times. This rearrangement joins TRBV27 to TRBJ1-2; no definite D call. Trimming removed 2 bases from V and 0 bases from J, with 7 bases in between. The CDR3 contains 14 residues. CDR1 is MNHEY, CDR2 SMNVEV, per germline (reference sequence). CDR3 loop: CASSLDGANYGYTF. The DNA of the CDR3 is TGTGCCAGCAGTTTAGACGGAGCTAACTATGGCTACACCTTC.

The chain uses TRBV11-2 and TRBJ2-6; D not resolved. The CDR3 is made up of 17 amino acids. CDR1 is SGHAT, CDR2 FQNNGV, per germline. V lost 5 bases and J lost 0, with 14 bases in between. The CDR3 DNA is TGTGCCAGCAGCCCCAGGACGGCAAGCTCTGGGGCCAACGTCCTGACTTTC. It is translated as CASSPRTASSGANVLTF.

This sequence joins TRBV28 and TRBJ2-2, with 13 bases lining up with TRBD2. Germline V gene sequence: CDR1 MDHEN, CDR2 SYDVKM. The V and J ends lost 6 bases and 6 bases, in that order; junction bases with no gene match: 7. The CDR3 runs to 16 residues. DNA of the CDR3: TGTGCCAGCAGCTCCCCGGGACTAGCGGGGTCCGGGGAGCTGTTTTTT. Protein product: CASSSPGLAGSGELFF.

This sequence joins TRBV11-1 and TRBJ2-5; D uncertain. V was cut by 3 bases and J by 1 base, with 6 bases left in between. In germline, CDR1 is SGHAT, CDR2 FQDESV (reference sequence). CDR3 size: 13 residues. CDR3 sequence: CASSFGSQETQYF. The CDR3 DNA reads TGTGCCAGCAGCTTTGGATCCCAAGAGACCCAGTACTTC.

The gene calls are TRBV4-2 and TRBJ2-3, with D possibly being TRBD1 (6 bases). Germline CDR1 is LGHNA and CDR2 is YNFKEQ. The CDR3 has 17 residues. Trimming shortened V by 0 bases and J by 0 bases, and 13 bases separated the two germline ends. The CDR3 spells CASSQDLGGGSTDTQYF. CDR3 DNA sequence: TGTGCCAGCAGCCAAGATCTTGGGGGCGGGAGCACAGATACGCAGTATTTT.

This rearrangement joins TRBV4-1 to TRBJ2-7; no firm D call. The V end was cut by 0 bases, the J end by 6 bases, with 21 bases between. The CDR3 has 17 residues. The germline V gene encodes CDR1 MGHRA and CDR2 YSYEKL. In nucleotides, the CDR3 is TGCGCCAGCAGCCAAGATCCCCCCCCCGATCGGAAGGGCGAGCAGTACTTC. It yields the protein CASSQDPPPDRKGEQYF.

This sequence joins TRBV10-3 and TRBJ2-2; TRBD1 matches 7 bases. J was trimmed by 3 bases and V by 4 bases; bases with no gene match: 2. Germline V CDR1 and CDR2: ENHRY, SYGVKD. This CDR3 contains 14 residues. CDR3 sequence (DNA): TGTGCCATCAGTGTCGACAGGGACACCGGGGAGCTGTTTTTT. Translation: CAISVDRDTGELFF.

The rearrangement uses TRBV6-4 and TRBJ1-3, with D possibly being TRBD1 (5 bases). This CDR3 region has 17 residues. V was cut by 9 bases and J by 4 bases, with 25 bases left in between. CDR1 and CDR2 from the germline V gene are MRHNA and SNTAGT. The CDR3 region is CARIKTRPGPSGNTIYF. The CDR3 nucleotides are TGTGCCAGGATTAAGACCCGTCCGGGACCCTCCGGAAACACCATATATTTT.

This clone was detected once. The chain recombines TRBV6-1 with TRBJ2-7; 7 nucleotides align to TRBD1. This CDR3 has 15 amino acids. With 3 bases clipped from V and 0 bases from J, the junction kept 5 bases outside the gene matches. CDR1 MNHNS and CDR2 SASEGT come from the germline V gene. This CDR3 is CASSETGFSSYEQYF. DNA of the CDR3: TGTGCCAGCAGTGAGACAGGGTTCAGCTCCTACGAGCAGTACTTC.

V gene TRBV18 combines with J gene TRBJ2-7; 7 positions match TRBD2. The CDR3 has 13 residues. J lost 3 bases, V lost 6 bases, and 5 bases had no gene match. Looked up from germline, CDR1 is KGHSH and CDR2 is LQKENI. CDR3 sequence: CASSAGEGYEQYF. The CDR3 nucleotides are TGTGCCAGCTCGGCCGGGGAGGGCTACGAGCAGTACTTC. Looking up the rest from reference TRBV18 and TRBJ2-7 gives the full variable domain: NAGVMQNPRHLVRRRGQEARLRCSPMKGHSHVYWYRQLPEEGLKFMVYLQKENIIDESGMPKERFSAEFPKEGPSILRIQQVVRGDSAAYFCASSAGEGYEQYFGPGTRLTVT.

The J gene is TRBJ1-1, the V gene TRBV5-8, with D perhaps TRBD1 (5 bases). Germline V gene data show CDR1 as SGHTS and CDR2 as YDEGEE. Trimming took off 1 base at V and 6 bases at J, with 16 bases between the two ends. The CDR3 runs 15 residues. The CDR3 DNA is TGTGCCAGCAGCTTGAAACACCCTCGGGGGGCTGAAGCTTTCTTT. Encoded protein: CASSLKHPRGAEAFF.

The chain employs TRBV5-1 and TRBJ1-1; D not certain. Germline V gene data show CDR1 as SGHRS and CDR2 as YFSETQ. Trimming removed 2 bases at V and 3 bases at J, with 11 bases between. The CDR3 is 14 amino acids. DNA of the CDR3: TGCGCCAGCAGCTTTTCGGGTTCGGACACTGAAGCTTTCTTT. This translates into CASSFSGSDTEAFF.

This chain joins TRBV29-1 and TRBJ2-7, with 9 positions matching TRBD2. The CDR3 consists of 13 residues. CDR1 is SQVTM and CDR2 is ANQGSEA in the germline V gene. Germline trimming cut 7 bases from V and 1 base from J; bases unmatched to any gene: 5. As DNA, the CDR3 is TGCAGCGCCGCACTAGCGGGTTCCTACGAGCAGTACTTC. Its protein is CSAALAGSYEQYF.

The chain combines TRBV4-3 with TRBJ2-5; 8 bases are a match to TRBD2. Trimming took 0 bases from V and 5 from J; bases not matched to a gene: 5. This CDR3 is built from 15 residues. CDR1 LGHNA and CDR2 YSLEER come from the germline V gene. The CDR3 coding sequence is TGCGCCAGCAGCCAAGACGGGAGGGCCGGTGAGACCCAGTACTTC. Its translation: CASSQDGRAGETQYF.

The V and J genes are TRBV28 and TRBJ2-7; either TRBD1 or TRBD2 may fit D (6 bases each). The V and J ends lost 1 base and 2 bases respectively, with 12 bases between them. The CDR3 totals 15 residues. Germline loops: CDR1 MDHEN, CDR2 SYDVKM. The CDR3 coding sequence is TGTGCCAGCAGTTTATACCCCGGGGGCACCTACGAGCAGTACTTC. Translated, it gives CASSLYPGGTYEQYF.

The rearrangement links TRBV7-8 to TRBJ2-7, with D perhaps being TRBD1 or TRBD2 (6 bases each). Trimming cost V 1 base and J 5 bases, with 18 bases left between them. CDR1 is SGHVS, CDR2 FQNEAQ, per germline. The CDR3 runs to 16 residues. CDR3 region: CASSLGPGGGSNEQYF. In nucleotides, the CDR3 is TGTGCCAGCAGCTTAGGGCCAGGAGGGGGAAGTAACGAGCAGTACTTC.

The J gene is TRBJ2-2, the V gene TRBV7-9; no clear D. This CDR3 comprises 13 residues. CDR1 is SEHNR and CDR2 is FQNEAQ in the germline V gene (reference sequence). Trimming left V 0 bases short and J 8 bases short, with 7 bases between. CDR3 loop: CASSLAGKGELFF. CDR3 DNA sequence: TGTGCCAGCAGCTTAGCAGGGAAGGGGGAGCTGTTTTTT.

The CDR3 reads CASSFILGTVSYEQYF. The CDR3 DNA reads as TGTGCCAGCAGTTTCATTTTAGGGACAGTGTCCTACGAGCAGTACTTC. The chain combines TRBV28 with TRBJ2-7, with 7 bases that match TRBD1. The CDR3 is 16 residues long. The V segment lost 3 bases and the J segment 1 base; nucleotides outside the gene matches: 9. Germline loops: CDR1 MDHEN, CDR2 SYDVKM.

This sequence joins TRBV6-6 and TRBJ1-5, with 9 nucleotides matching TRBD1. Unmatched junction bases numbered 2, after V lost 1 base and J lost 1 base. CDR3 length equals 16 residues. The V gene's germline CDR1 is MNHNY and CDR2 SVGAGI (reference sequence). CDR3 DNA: TGTGCCAGCAGTTACTTGACAGGGGGAAGCAATCAGCCCCAGCATTTT. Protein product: CASSYLTGGSNQPQHF.

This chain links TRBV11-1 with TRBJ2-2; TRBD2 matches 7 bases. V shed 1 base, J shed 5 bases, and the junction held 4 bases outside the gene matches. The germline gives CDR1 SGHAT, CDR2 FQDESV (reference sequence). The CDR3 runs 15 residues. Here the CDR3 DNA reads TGTGCCAGCAGCTTAGACAGGACTAGGACCGGGGAGCTGTTTTTT. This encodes CASSLDRTRTGELFF.

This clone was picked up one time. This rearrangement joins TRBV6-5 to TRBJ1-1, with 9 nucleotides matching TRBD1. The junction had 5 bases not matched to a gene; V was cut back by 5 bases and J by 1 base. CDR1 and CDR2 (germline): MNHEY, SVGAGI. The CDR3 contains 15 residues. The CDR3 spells CASSGADRGNTEAFF. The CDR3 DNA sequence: TGTGCCAGCAGTGGGGCGGACAGGGGGAACACTGAAGCTTTCTTT.

This chain's CDR3 is CASRERLNTEAFF. The DNA of the CDR3 is TGTGCCAGCAGGGAGAGACTGAACACTGAAGCTTTCTTT. This rearrangement joins TRBV13 to TRBJ1-1; no firm D call. Germline V gene data show CDR1 as PRHDT and CDR2 as FYEKMQ (reference sequence). Trimming left V 6 bases short and J 0 bases short, with 8 bases between. This CDR3 is 13 amino acids long.